This T cell receptor beta chain was documented in a study of shared clonotypes between healthy human individuals. Study-level background: Each donor's CD4 naive and CD4 memory cells filled three plates apiece, CD8 naive two, and CD8 memory one.

Genomic DNA per cell subset filled all wells of several immunoSEQ plates. Only in-frame clones appear in the TCRdb table, and some are missing; sequencing was by immunoSEQ multiplex PCR. Of roughly 2.2 million clones in the sample, 85% to 95% were seen once. Study donors comprised healthy, HIV-negative adults devoid of recent acute infection or vaccination. Everyone who donated was a Caucasian adult who lived in Nashville, Tennessee. Between the trimmed V and J ends, which lost 7 bases and 5 bases, there was a span of 20 bases. This CDR3 is 15 amino acids long. Per germline, CDR1 MDHEN and CDR2 SYDVKM.

The chain is built from TRBV28 and TRBJ2-5; D perhaps matches TRBD2 (7 bases). The source of this sequence is a man in his late teens or twenties in good health. Some clones in this sample may be carry-over from other donors' samples. Sequencing used naive CD4+ T cells from PBMCs. Noted subset: CD45RA+ positively selected. The CDR3 region is CASTPGGAHGETQYF. DNA for the CDR3: TGTGCCAGCACCCCTGGGGGGGCGCATGGGGAGACCCAGTACTTC.